The sequence of this T cell receptor (beta chain) was determined in a study of OX40 agonist ivuxolimab in advanced cancers. Repertoires were generated with immunoSEQ multiplex PCR, while TCRdb's copy carries only in-frame clones and drops some. Of tens of thousands of clones in the sample, 94% were seen once. This CDR3 is 8 amino acids long. V lost 8 bases and J lost 9, with 5 bases in between. The V gene's germline CDR1 is MNHEY and CDR2 SVGAGI. The chain combines TRBV6-5 with TRBJ2-7, with a weak D call TRBD2 (5 bases). This specimen consisted of CD4+ or CD8+ T cells sorted from blood, obtained in a trial of the OX40 agonist ivuxolimab. This receptor was taken from an adult with an advanced solid tumor such as melanoma, head and neck, liver or kidney cancer. The CDR3 DNA sequence: TGTGCCAGCGGACTGCAGTACTTC. It is translated as CASGLQYF.